This T cell receptor (beta chain) was recovered during a study of regulatory T cells in long-lasting Graves disease. Time point specified: persistent/refractory GD, antithyroid drugs over 5 years with positive TRAb. From RNA extracted from PBMCs, the TCR library was made. Library construction for TCR beta used iRepertoire HTBI primers and Arm-PCR of CDR3 regions. TCRdb used MiXCR to reprocess the multiplex PCR reads, holding one entry per CDR3 protein. The sample includes 360,000 or so distinct CDR3 sequences, roughly 24% of them seen just once. This clonotype was observed at least ten times. The input for sequencing was peripheral blood mononuclear cells (PBMCs), taken when the disease was refractory, from a patient treated with antithyroid drugs. This clonotype originated in a woman in her forties with Graves disease.

The CDR3 nucleotides are TGTGCCAGCAGTGAAGCGCAAGGCCTGGGGGGAATTGATGGCTACACCTTC. Its protein is CASSEAQGLGGIDGYTF. The chain carries TRBV2 and TRBJ1-2; the D gene is possibly TRBD1 (5 bases). The V end was cut by 0 bases, the J end by 6 bases, with 20 bases between. Per germline, CDR1 SNHLY and CDR2 FYNNEI. The CDR3 runs 17 residues.